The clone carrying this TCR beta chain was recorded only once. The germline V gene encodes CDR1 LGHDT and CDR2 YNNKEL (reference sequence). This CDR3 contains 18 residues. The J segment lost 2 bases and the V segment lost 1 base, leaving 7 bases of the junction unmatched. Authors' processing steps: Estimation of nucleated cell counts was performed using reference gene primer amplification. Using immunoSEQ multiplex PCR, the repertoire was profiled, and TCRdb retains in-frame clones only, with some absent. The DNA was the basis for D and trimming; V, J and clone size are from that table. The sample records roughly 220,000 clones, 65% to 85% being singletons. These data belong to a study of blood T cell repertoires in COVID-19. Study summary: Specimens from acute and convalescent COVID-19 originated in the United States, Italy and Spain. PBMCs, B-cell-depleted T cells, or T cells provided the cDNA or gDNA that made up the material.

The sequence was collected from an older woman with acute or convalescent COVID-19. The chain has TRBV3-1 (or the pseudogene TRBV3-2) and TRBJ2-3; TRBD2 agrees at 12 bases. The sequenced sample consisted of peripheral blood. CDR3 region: CASSQGLAGGPYTDTQYF. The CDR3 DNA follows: TGTGCCAGCAGCCAAGGCCTAGCGGGGGGGCCCTACACAGATACGCAGTATTTT.